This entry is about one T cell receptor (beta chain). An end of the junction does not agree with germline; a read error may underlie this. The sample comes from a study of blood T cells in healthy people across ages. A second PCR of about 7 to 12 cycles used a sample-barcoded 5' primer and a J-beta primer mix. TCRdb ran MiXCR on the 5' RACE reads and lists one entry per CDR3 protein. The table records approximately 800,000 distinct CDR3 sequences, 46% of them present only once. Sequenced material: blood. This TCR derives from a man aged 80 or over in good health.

The CDR3 here is CASSPGGGYSETQYF. CDR3 coding DNA: TGTGCTAGCAGCCCGGGAGGGGGGTATAGTGAGACCCAGTACTTC. The genes are TRBV7-7 and TRBJ2-5, with 8 bases lining up with TRBD2. CDR3 length equals 15 residues. Germline V gene sequence: CDR1 SSHAT, CDR2 FNYEAQ (reference sequence).